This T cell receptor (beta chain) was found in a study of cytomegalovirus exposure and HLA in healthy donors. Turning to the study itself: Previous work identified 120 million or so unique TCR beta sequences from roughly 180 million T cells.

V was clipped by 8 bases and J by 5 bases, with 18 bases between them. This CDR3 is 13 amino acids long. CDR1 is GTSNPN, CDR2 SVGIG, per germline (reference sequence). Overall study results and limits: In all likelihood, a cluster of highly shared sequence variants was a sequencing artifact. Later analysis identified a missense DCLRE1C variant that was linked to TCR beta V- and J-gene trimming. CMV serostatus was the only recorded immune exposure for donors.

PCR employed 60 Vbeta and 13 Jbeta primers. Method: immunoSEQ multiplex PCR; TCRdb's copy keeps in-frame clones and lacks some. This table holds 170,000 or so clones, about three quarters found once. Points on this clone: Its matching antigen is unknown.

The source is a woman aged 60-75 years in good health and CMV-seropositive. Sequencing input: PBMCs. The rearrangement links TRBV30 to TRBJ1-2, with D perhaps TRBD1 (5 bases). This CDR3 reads CALPRGVSYGYTF. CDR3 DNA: TGTGCCCTCCCCCGGGGGGTGAGTTATGGCTACACCTTC. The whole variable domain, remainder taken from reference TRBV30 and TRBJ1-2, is SQTIHQWPATLVQPVGSPLSLECTVEGTSNPNLYWYRQAAGRGLQLLFYSVGIGQISSEVPQNLSASRPQDRQFILSSKKLLLSDSGFYLCALPRGVSYGYTFGSGTRLTVV.